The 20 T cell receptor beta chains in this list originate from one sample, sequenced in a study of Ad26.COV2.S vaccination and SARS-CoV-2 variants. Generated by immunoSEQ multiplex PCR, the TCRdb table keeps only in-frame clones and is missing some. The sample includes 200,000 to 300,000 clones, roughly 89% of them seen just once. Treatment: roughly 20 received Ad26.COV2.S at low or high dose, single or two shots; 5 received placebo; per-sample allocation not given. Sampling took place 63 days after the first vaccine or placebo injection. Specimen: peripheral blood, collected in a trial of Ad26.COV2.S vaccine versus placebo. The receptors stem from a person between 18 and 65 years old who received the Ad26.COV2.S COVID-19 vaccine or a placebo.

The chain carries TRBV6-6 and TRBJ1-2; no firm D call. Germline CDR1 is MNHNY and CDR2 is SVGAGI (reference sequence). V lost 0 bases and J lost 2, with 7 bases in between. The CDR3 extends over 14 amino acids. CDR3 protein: CASSYSFENYGYTF. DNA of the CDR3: TGTGCCAGCAGTTACTCGTTTGAGAACTATGGCTACACCTTC.

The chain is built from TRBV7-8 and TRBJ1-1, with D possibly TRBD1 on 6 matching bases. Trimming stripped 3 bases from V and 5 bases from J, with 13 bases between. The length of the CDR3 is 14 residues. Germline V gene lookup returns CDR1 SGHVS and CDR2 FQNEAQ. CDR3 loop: CASSFDTGKTEAFF. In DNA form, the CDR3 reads TGTGCCAGCAGCTTCGATACAGGGAAGACTGAAGCTTTCTTT. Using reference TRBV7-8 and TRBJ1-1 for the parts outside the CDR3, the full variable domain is GAGVSQSPRYKVAKRGQDVALRCDPISGHVSLFWYQQALGQGPEFLTYFQNEAQLDKSGLPSDRFFAERPEGSVSTLKIQRTQQEDSAVYLCASSFDTGKTEAFFGQGTRLTVV.

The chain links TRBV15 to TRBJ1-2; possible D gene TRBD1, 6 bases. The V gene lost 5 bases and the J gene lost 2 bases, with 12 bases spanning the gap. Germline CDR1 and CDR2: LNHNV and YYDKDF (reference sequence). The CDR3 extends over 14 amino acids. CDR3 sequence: CATSLGTQNYGYTF. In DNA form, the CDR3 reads TGTGCCACCAGCCTCGGGACACAGAACTATGGCTACACCTTC.

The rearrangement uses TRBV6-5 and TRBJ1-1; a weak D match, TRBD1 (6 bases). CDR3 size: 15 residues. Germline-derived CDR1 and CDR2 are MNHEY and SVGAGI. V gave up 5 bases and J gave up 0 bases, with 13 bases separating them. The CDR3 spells CASSRDGGLNTEAFF. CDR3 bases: TGTGCCAGCAGTCGTGACGGGGGCCTGAACACTGAAGCTTTCTTT.

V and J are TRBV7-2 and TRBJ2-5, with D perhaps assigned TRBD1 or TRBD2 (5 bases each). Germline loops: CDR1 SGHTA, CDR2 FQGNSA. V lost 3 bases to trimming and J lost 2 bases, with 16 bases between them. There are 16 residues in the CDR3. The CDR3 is CASSLGPPGRQETQYF. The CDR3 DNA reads TGTGCCAGCAGCTTGGGACCCCCGGGGCGACAAGAGACCCAGTACTTC.

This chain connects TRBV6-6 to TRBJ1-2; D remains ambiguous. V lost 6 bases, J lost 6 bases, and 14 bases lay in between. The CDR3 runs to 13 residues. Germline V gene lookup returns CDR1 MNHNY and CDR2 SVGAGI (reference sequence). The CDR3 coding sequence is TGTGCCAGCAGCCCCGAGGGAGCGGATGGCTACACCTTC. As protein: CASSPEGADGYTF.

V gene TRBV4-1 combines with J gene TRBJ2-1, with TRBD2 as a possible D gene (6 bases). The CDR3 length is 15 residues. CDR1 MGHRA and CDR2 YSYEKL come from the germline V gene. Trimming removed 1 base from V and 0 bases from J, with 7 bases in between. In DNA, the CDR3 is TGCGCCAGCAGCCAAGGACTAGGCTCCTACAATGAGCAGTTCTTC. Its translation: CASSQGLGSYNEQFF.

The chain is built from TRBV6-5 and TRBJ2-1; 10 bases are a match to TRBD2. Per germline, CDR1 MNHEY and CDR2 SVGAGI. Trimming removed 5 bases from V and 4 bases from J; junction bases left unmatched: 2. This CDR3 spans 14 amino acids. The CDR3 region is CASSTSGVYNEQFF. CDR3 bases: TGTGCCAGCAGTACTAGCGGGGTTTACAATGAGCAGTTCTTC.

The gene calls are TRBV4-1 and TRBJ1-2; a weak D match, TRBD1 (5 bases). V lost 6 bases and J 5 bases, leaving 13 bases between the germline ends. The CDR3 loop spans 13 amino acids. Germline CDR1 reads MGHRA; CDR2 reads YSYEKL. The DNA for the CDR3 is TGCGCCAGCAGTCCGTGGGGGGGATATGGCTACACCTTC. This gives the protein CASSPWGGYGYTF.

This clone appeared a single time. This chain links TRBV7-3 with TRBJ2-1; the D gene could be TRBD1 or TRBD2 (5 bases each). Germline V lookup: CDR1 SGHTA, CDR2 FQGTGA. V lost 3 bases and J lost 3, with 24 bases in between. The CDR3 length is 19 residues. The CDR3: CASSFLGADSGRSYNEQFF. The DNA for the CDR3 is TGTGCCAGCAGCTTCTTAGGGGCGGACTCTGGACGTAGCTACAATGAGCAGTTCTTC. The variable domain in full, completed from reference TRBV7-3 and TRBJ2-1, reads GAGVSQTPSNKVTEKGKYVELRCDPISGHTALYWYRQSLGQGPEFLIYFQGTGAADDSGLPNDRFFAVRPEGSVSTLKIQRTERGDSAVYLCASSFLGADSGRSYNEQFFGPGTRLTVL.

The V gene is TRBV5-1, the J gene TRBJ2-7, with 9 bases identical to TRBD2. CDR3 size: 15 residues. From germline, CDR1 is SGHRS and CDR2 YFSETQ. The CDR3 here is CASSLAGTSSHEQYV. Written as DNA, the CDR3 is TGCGCCAGCAGCTTGGCGGGGACTAGCTCCCACGAGCAGTACGTC.

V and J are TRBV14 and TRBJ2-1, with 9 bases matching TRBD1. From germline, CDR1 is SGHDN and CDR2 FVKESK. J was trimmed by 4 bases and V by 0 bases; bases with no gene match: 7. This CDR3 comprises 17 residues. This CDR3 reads CASSQDRRTGEYNEQFF. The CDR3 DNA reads TGTGCCAGCAGCCAAGATAGACGGACAGGGGAATACAATGAGCAGTTCTTC.

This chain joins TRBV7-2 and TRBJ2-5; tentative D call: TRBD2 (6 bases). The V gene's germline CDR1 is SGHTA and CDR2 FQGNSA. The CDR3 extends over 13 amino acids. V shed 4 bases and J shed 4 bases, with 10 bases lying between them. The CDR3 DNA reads TGTGCCAGCAGCTCCGGGACTCTAGAGACCCAGTACTTC. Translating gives CASSSGTLETQYF.

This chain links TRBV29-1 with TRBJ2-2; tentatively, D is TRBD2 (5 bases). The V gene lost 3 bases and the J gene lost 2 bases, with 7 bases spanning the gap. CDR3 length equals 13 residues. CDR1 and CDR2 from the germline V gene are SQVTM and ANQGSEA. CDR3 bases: TGCAGCGTTGAGGGGAGCAACACCGGGGAGCTGTTTTTT. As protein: CSVEGSNTGELFF.

Written as DNA, the CDR3 is TGTGCCAGCAGCCAGACTAGCGAAACTAGCACAGATACGCAGTATTTT. Translation: CASSQTSETSTDTQYF. The chain has TRBV11-1 and TRBJ2-3; 8 positions agree with TRBD2. Trimming cost V 5 bases and J 0 bases; bases outside gene matches: 7. The CDR3 loop spans 16 amino acids. From germline, CDR1 is SGHAT and CDR2 FQDESV (reference sequence).

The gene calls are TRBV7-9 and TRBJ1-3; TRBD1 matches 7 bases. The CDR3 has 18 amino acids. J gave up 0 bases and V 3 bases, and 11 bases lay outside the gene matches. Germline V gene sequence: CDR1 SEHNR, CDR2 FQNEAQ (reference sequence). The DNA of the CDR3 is TGTGCCAGCAGCTTGACTCCCGGGACAGCCATCTCTGGAAACACCATATATTTT. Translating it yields CASSLTPGTAISGNTIYF.

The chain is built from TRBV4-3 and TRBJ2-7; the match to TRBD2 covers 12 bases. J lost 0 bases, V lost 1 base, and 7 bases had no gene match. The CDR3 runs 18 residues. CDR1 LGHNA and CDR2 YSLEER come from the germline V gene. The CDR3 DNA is TGCGCCAGCAGCCAAGGGGAGACTAGCGGGGGTGGCTCCTACGAGCAGTACTTC. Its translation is CASSQGETSGGGSYEQYF.

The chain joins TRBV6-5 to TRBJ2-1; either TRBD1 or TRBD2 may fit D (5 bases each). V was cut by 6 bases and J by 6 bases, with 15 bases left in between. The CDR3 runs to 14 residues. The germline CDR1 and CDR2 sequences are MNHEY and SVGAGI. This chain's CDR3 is CASSPRDGFNEQFF. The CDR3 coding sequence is TGTGCCAGCAGCCCAAGGGACGGTTTCAATGAGCAGTTCTTC.

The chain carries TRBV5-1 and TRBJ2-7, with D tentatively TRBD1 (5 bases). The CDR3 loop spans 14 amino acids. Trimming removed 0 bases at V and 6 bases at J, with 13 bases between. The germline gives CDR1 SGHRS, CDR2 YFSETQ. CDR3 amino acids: CASSLGIKGIEQYF. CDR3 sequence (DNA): TGCGCCAGCAGCTTGGGGATCAAGGGGATCGAGCAGTACTTC.

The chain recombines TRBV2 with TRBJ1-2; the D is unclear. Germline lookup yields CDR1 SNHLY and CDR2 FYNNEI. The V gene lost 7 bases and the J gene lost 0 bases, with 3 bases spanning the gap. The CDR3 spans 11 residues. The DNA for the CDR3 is TGTGCCAGCAAGGCTAACTATGGCTACACCTTC. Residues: CASKANYGYTF.